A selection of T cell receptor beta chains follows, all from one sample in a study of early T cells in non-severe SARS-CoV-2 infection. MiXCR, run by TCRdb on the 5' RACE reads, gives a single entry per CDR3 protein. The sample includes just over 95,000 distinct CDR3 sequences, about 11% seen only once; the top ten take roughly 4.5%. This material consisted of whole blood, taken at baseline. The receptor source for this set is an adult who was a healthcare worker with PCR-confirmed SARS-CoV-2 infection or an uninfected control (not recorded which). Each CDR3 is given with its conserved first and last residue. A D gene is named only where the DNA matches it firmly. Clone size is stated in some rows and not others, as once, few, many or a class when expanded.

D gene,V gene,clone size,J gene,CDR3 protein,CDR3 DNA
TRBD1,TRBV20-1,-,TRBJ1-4,CSAPRQGTNEKLFF,TGCAGTGCTCCTCGACAGGGCACTAATGAAAAACTGTTTTTT
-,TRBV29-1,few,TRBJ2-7,CSVVWAGEQYF,TGCAGCGTTGTTTGGGCAGGCGAGCAGTACTTC
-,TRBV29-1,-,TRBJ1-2,CSVEQEGPYGYTF,TGCAGCGTTGAACAAGAGGGGCCCTATGGCTACACCTTC
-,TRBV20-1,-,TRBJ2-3,CSASSHRGGTDTQYF,TGCAGTGCTTCCAGTCATAGGGGCGGCACAGATACGCAGTATTTT
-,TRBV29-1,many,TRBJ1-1,CSVEKGGGAFF,TGCAGCGTTGAAAAGGGTGGGGGGGCTTTCTTT
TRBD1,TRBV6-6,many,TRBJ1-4,CASSYLQGSEKLFF,TGTGCCAGCAGTTACCTACAGGGGAGTGAAAAACTGTTTTTT
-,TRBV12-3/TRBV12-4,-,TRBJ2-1,CASSYLAGSFASYNEQFF,TGTGCCAGCAGTTACCTGGCAGGGTCCTTCGCCTCCTACAATGAGCAGTTCTTC
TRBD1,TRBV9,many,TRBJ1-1,CASSEGQGANTEAFF,TGTGCCAGCAGCGAAGGACAGGGGGCAAACACTGAAGCTTTCTTT
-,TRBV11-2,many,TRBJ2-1,CASSLDRQRRSYNEQFF,TGTGCCAGCAGCTTAGATCGACAGAGACGCTCCTACAATGAGCAGTTCTTC
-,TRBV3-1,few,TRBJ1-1,CASSQDWELEAFF,TGTGCCAGCAGCCAAGATTGGGAGCTGGAGGCTTTCTTT
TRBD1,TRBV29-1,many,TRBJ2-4,CSVVQTGKNIQYF,TGCAGCGTTGTGCAGACAGGGAAAAACATTCAGTACTTC